This TCR beta chain was sequenced during a study of blood T cell repertoires in COVID-19. About the research overall: Whether acute or convalescent, the COVID-19 samples came from the United States, Italy and Spain. PBMCs, B-cell-depleted T cells, or T cells were the source of the cDNA or gDNA that made up the material.

Germline V lookup: CDR1 MDHEN, CDR2 SYDVKM. There are 17 residues in the CDR3. V gave up 8 bases and J gave up 0 bases, with 17 bases separating them. Original processing notes: Cell counts per sample came from amplifying reference gene primers. Libraries were prepared by immunoSEQ multiplex PCR; TCRdb keeps only in-frame clonotypes and omits some of them. V, J and clone size reflect that table, while D and trimming were determined from the DNA. The sample comprises fewer than 95,000 clones, around 80% of which are singletons, and roughly 14% rests with the top ten. This clone showed up just a few times.

Sample: peripheral blood. The rearrangement links TRBV28 to TRBJ2-6; D unresolved. The clonotype comes from a human donor in a cohort sampled during active COVID-19. The CDR3 is CASHPVGRHSGANVLTF. Written as DNA, the CDR3 is TGTGCCAGCCACCCCGTCGGAAGACACTCTGGGGCCAACGTCCTGACTTTC.